This T cell receptor beta chain was identified in a study of T cells in women clearing cervical HPV infection. Overall study: Controls gave blood once infection was undetectable; cases at lesion identification.

Assay used: immunoSEQ multiplex PCR; TCRdb lists only in-frame clones, some missing. This table lists approximately 52,000 clones. Study-wide findings and caveats: Controls had more TRBV6-7 (approximately 0.16%) than cases (roughly 0.11%).

The V end lost 2 bases, the J end lost 2 bases, and 8 bases lay between the germline ends. Germline V lookup: CDR1 DFQATT, CDR2 SNEGSKA (reference sequence). The CDR3 spans 13 residues. In regard to this clone: As yet, its antigen is unknown. The read ends 3 residues before the CDR3 terminus; that terminus is restored from the germline J gene.

The chain recombines TRBV20-1 with TRBJ2-3; D gene ambiguous. The sequenced material came from blood buffy coat. This clonotype was obtained from a woman aged 18-70 years with a cervical HPV16 infection that either progressed to CIN3+ or cleared (not recorded which). The CDR3 bases that were read are TGCAGTGCTAGATCCCCACTCACAGATACG. Encoded protein: CSARSPLTDT. The entire CDR3 is CSARSPLTDTQYF.